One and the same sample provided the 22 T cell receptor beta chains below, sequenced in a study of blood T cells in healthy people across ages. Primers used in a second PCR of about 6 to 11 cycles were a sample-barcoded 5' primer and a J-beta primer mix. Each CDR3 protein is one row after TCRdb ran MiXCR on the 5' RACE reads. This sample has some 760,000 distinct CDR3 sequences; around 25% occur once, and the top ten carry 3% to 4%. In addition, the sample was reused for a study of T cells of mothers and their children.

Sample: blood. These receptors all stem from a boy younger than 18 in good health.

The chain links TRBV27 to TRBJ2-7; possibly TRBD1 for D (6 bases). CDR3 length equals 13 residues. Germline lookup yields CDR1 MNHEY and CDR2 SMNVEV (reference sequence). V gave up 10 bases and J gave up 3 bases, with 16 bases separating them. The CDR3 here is CATGTRVFYEQYF. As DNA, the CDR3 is TGTGCCACCGGGACAAGAGTTTTCTACGAGCAGTACTTC.

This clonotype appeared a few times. The CDR3 is CASIDGENSNQPQHF. The CDR3 DNA is TGTGCCAGCATCGACGGGGAGAATAGCAATCAGCCCCAGCATTTT. The chain is built from TRBV6-5 and TRBJ1-5, with D hard to call. Germline values: CDR1 MNHEY, CDR2 SVGAGI. V lost 7 bases and J lost 0, with 13 bases in between. The CDR3 is made up of 15 amino acids.

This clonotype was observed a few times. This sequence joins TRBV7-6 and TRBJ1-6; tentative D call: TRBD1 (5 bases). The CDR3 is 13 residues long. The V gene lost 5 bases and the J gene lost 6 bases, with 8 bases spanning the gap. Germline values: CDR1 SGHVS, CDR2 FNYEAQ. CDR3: CASSPGTNSPLHF. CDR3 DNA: TGTGCCAGCAGCCCGGGGACTAATTCACCCCTCCACTTT.

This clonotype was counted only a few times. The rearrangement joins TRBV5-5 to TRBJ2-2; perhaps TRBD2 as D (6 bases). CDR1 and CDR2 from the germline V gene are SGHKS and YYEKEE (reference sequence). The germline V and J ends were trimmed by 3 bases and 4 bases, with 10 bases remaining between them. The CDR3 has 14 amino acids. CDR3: CASSSERVTGELFF. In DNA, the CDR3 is TGTGCCAGCAGCTCCGAGCGGGTCACCGGGGAGCTGTTTTTT.

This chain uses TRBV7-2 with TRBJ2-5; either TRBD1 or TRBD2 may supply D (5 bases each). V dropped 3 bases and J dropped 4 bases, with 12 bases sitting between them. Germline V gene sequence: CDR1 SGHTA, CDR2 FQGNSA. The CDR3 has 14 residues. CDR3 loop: CASSLRGGRETQYF. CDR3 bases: TGTGCCAGCAGCTTGAGGGGTGGGAGAGAGACCCAGTACTTC. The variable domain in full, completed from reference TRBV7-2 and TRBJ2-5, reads GAGVSQSPSNKVTEKGKDVELRCDPISGHTALYWYRQSLGQGLEFLIYFQGNSAPDKSGLPSDRFSAERTGGSVSTLTIQRTQQEDSAVYLCASSLRGGRETQYFGPGTRLLVL.

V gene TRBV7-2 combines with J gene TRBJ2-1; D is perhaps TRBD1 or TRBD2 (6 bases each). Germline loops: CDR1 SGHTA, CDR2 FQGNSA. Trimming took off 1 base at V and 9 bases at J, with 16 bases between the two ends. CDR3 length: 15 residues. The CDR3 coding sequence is TGTGCCAGCAGCTTAGAGGTTGGGGGGCTGGGTGAGCAGTTCTTC. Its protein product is CASSLEVGGLGEQFF.

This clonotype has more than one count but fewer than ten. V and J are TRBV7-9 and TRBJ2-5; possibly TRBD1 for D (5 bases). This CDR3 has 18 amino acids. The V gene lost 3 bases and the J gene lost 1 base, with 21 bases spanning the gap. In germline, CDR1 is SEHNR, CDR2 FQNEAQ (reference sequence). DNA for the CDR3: TGTGCCAGCAGCTTTGTCCCGAAGCAGGGTAGGGGCCAAGAGACCCAGTACTTC. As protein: CASSFVPKQGRGQETQYF.

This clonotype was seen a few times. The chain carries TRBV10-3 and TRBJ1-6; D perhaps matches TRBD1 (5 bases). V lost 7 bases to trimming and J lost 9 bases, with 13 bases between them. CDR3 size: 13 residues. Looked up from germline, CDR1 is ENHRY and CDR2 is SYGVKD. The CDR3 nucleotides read TGTGCCATCAACCAGAGGGGTGGTTCACCCCTCCACTTT. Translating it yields CAINQRGGSPLHF.

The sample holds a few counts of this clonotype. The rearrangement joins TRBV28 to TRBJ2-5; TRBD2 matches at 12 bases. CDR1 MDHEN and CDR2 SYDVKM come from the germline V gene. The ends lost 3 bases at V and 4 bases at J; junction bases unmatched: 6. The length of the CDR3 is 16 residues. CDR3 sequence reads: CASSFRLAGVRETQYF. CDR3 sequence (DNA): TGTGCCAGCAGTTTCAGACTAGCGGGGGTACGAGAGACCCAGTACTTC.

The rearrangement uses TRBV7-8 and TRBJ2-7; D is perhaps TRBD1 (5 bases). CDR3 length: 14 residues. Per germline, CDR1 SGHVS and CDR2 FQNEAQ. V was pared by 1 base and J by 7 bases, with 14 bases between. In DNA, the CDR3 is TGTGCCAGCAGCTTAGGTCAGGGATTTGGGGAGCAGTACTTC. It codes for CASSLGQGFGEQYF.

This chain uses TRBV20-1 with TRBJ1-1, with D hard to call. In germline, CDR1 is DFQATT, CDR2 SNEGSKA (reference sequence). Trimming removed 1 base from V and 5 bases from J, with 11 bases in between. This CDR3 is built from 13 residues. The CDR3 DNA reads TGCAGTGCTAGAGTCCGGAGAGGGACTGAAGCTTTCTTT. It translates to CSARVRRGTEAFF.

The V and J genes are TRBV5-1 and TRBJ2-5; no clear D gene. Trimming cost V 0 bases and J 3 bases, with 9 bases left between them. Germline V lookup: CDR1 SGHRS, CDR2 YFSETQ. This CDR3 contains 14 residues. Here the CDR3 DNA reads TGCGCCAGCAGCTTGGGAGTGTCAGAAGAGACCCAGTACTTC. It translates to CASSLGVSEETQYF.

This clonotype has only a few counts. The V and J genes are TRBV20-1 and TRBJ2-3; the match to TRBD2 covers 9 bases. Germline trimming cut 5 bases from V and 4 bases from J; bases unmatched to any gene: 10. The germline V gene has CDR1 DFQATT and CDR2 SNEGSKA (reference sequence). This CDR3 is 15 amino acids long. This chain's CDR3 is CSARGGSGGSDTQYF. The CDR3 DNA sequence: TGCAGTGCTCGAGGGGGTAGCGGGGGTTCAGATACGCAGTATTTT.

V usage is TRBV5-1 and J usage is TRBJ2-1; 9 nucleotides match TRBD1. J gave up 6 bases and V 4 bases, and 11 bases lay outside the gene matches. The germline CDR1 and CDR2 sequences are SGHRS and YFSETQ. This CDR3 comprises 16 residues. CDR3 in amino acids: CASSQQGQGLGNEQFF. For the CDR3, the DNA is TGCGCCAGCAGCCAACAAGGACAGGGGTTAGGCAATGAGCAGTTCTTC. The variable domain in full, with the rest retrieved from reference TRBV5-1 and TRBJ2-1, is KAGVTQTPRYLIKTRGQQVTLSCSPISGHRSVSWYQQTPGQGLQFLFEYFSETQRNKGNFPGRFSGRQFSNSRSEMNVSTLELGDSALYLCASSQQGQGLGNEQFFGPGTRLTVL.

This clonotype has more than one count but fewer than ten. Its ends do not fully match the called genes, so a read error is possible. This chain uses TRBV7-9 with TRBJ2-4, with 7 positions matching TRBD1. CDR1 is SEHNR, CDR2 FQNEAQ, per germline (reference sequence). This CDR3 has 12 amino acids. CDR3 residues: CASSPPDRPGDF. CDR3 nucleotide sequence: TGTGCCAGCAGCCCCCCGGACAGGCCAGGGGACTTC.

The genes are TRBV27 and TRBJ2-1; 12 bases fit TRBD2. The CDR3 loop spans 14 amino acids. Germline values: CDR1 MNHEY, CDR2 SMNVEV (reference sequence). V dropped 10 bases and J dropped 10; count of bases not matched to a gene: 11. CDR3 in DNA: TGTGCCACGGATCTAGCGGGAGGGGTCGGCGAGCAGTTCTTC. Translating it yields CATDLAGGVGEQFF.

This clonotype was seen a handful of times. The CDR3 nucleotides are TGTGCCAGCAGTTACGACGCCATGACAGCCACCCGGGCTGAAGCTTTCTTT. This translates into CASSYDAMTATRAEAFF. This chain joins TRBV6-2 or TRBV6-3 and TRBJ1-1, with D possibly matching TRBD1 (5 bases). The germline gives CDR1 MNHEY, CDR2 SVGEGT. This CDR3 is built from 17 residues. Trimming removed 2 bases at V and 6 bases at J, with 22 bases between.

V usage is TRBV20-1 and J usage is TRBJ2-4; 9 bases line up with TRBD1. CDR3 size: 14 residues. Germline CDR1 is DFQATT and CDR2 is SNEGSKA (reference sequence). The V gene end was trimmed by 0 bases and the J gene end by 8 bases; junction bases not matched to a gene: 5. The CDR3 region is CSARDNWTGDIQYF. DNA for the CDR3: TGCAGTGCTAGAGATAACTGGACAGGGGACATTCAGTACTTC.

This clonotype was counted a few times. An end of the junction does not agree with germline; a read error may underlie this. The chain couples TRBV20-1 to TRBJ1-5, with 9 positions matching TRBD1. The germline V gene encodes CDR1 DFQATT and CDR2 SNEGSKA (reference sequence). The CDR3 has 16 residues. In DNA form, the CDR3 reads TGTAGTGCTAGAGACGGGGGACAGGGAACGGATCAGCCCCAGCATTTT. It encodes CSARDGGQGTDQPQHF.

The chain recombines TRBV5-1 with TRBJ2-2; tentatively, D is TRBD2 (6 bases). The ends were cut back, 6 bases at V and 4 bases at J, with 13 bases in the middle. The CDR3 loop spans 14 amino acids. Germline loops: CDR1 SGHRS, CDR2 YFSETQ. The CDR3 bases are TGCGCCAGCAAAGTTCCAGCGGGCACCGGGGAGCTGTTTTTT. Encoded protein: CASKVPAGTGELFF.

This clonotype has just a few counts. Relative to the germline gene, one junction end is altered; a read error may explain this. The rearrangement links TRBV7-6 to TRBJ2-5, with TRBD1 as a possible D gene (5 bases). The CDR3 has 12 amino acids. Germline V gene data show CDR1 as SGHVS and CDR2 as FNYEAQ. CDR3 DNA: TGTGCCAGCAGCCGCAGGGAAGAGACCCAGTATTTC. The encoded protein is CASSRREETQYF.

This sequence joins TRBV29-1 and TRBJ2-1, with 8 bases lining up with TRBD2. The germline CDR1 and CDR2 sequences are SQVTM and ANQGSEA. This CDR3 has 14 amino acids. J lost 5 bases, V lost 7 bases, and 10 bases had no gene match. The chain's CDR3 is CSAILAAYNNEQFF. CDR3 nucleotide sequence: TGCAGCGCCATACTAGCGGCCTACAACAATGAGCAGTTCTTC.